Listed below are T cell receptor beta chains from one sample, sequenced in a study of T cells after yellow fever vaccination. TCRdb fed the 5' RACE reads into MiXCR, producing one record per CDR3 protein. The table records about 550,000 distinct CDR3 sequences, 19% of them present only once. This specimen was PBMCs, taken 15 days after the yellow fever booster vaccination. The receptors derive from a man under 40 who received the YFV17D yellow fever vaccine. Each CDR3 is given with its conserved first and last residue. A D gene is named only where the DNA matches it firmly. The listing skips clone size in some rows; elsewhere it reads once, few, many or a size class.

clone_size,j_call,d_call,v_call,cdr3_length,cdr3_nt,cdr3_aa
-,TRBJ2-3,-,TRBV9,14,TGTGCCAGCAGCGTCTCTAGCGTTGCAGATACGCAGTATTTT,CASSVSSVADTQYF
few,TRBJ2-3,-,TRBV5-1,14,TGCGCCAGCCAAGCACAGTCTAGCACAGATACGCAGTATTTT,CASQAQSSTDTQYF
few,TRBJ1-2,-,TRBV28,12,TGTGCCAGCAGTTTTAAGGGGATAGGCTACACCTTC,CASSFKGIGYTF
few,TRBJ2-3,TRBD2,TRBV7-2,15,TGTGCCAGCAGCTATCAAGCGGGAGCGGGAGATACGCAGTATTTT,CASSYQAGAGDTQYF
-,TRBJ2-5,TRBD2,TRBV12-3/TRBV12-4,16,TGTGCCAGCAGTTTTTTTATCGGGAGGACCTCAGGGACCCAGTACTTC,CASSFFIGRTSGTQYF
-,TRBJ2-2,-,TRBV7-6,16,TGTGCCAGCAGCTTAGTGGGGGCAACGAACACCGGGGAGCTGTTTTTT,CASSLVGATNTGELFF
few,TRBJ2-3,TRBD2,TRBV7-2,15,TGTGCCAGCAGCTTAGGCCAGCGGGAAACAGATACGCAGTATTTT,CASSLGQRETDTQYF
few,TRBJ2-2,TRBD2,TRBV25-1,16,TGTGCCAGCAGTGAGGGAGCGGGAGAGTTTCCCGGGGAGCTGTTTTTT,CASSEGAGEFPGELFF
few,TRBJ2-3,-,TRBV15,15,TGTGCCACCAGCACCTTATCGACTATCACAGATACGCAGTATTTT,CATSTLSTITDTQYF
few,TRBJ2-2,-,TRBV5-1,14,TGCGCCAGCAGCTTGGGGCTAGTGCCCGGGGAGCTGTTTTTT,CASSLGLVPGELFF
-,TRBJ1-2,-,TRBV7-2,15,TGTGCCAGCAGCTTAAGGGCGGGCCGGCTCGATGGCTACACCTTC,CASSLRAGRLDGYTF
-,TRBJ2-2,-,TRBV25-1,16,TGTGCCAGTGGTGGGGGAGCAGGGGGGATCACCGGGGAGCTGTTTTTT,CASGGGAGGITGELFF
-,TRBJ2-2,TRBD2,TRBV15,15,TGTGCCACCAGTCTTCAGGGGCGGGAGGACGGGGAGCTGTTTTTT,CATSLQGREDGELFF
-,TRBJ2-2,-,TRBV12-3/TRBV12-4,13,TGTGCCAGCAATCGGGACCTAACCGGGGAGCTGTTTTTT,CASNRDLTGELFF
few,TRBJ2-1,-,TRBV20-1,14,TGCAGTGCCGAGGGCCAGCGGAACTACAATGAGCAGTTCTTC,CSAEGQRNYNEQFF
few,TRBJ2-2,TRBD1,TRBV28,14,TGTGCCAGCAGACCCGACAGGGTGGCCGGGGAGCTGTTTTTT,CASRPDRVAGELFF
-,TRBJ2-3,TRBD2,TRBV20-1,18,TGCAGTGCCCGGACTAGCGGGAGGGCCCGTGCTAGCACAGATACGCAGTATTTT,CSARTSGRARASTDTQYF
-,TRBJ2-1,TRBD2,TRBV15,12,TGTGCCACCAGCAGGGGAGGGAATGAGCAGTTCTTC,CATSRGGNEQFF
-,TRBJ2-7,-,TRBV18,16,TGTGCCAGCTCTCCAGACCGGGACACGCAACCTCACGAGCAGTACTTC,CASSPDRDTQPHEQYF
-,TRBJ1-4,-,TRBV19,15,TGTGCCAGTAGTAGGGGGGCAGCAACTAATGAAAAACTGTTTTTT,CASSRGAATNEKLFF
few,TRBJ1-2,-,TRBV7-9,16,TGTGCCAGCAGCTCACCGGCCCGTGTGATGGCCTATGGCTACACCTTC,CASSSPARVMAYGYTF
few,TRBJ2-7,-,TRBV29-1,11,TGCAGCGTCAATAACAGCGGCGAGCAGTACTTC,CSVNNSGEQYF
-,TRBJ1-5,-,TRBV5-1,15,TGCGCCAGCAGCTTGGGGACAGCTGGGGATCAGCCCCAGCATTTT,CASSLGTAGDQPQHF
-,TRBJ2-1,TRBD2,TRBV20-1,13,TGCAGTGCTAGAAGGACTAGCGATCATGAGCAGTTCTTC,CSARRTSDHEQFF
few,TRBJ2-5,TRBD2,TRBV23-1,18,TGCGCCAGCAGTCCCTCCCCGGCTAGCGGGAGGGCCGGGGAGACCCAGTACTTC,CASSPSPASGRAGETQYF
-,TRBJ2-1,TRBD1,TRBV5-4,16,TGTGCCAGCAGCTTGAAGGGACAGGGTACCTACAATGAGCAGTTCTTC,CASSLKGQGTYNEQFF
-,TRBJ2-5,-,TRBV20-1,14,TGCAGTGCTAGAGATCTTTTGGTCGGAGAGACCCAGTACTTC,CSARDLLVGETQYF
few,TRBJ2-7,-,TRBV20-1,14,TGCAGTGCTAGAGACCGAGTGTGGCCCTACGAGCAGTACTTC,CSARDRVWPYEQYF
few,TRBJ2-5,TRBD1,TRBV12-3/TRBV12-4,15,TGTGCCAGCAGCCTCATAGGACAGGGATTGGAGACCCAGTACTTC,CASSLIGQGLETQYF
-,TRBJ2-1,-,TRBV6-1,13,TGTGCCAGCAGGGAGGGGCCCTACAATGAGCAGTTCTTC,CASREGPYNEQFF
-,TRBJ1-2,-,TRBV10-3,15,TGTGCCATCAGTGAGTCCACAGGGCCCGCGGGAGGCTACACCTTC,CAISESTGPAGGYTF
-,TRBJ2-7,TRBD1,TRBV28,15,TGTGCCAGCAGTCCAACGACAGGGATGGTTTACGAGCAGTACTTC,CASSPTTGMVYEQYF
-,TRBJ2-1,-,TRBV12-3/TRBV12-4,15,TGTGCCAGCAGTTTTGGGTCGAGGGTCAACAATGAGCAGTTCTTC,CASSFGSRVNNEQFF
-,TRBJ2-7,-,TRBV20-1,14,TGCAGTGCTAGAGAAGGGGGGACTGATGACGAGCAGTACTTC,CSAREGGTDDEQYF
-,TRBJ2-3,-,TRBV20-1,14,TGCAGTGCTAGAGATTGGGCTAGAACAGATACGCAGTATTTT,CSARDWARTDTQYF
-,TRBJ2-5,-,TRBV4-3,15,TGCGCCAGCAGCCAAGTTTGGGGGGCCGGGGAGACCCAGTACTTC,CASSQVWGAGETQYF
-,TRBJ2-5,TRBD2,TRBV6-5,14,TGTGCCAGCAGTTACCGGGGACTACGAGAGACCCAGTACTTC,CASSYRGLRETQYF
few,TRBJ2-3,-,TRBV7-6,15,TGTGCCAGCAGCTTAAGCGAGATGAGCACAGATACGCAGTATTTT,CASSLSEMSTDTQYF
few,TRBJ2-1,-,TRBV20-1,15,TGCAGTGCTAGCCCCCACTCGGACCTCTACAATGAGCAGTTCTTC,CSASPHSDLYNEQFF
-,TRBJ2-7,-,TRBV6-2/TRBV6-3,15,TGTGCCAGCAGCCAACCCCGGGACACCCCCTACGAGCAGTACTTC,CASSQPRDTPYEQYF
few,TRBJ2-2,-,TRBV18,13,TGTGCCAGCTCATTTGGGACCTCCGGGGAGCTGTTTTTT,CASSFGTSGELFF
few,TRBJ2-5,TRBD1,TRBV5-8,16,TGTGCCAGCAGCTTTACTGGACAGGGGAGTCAAGAGACCCAGTACTTC,CASSFTGQGSQETQYF
-,TRBJ1-1,-,TRBV29-1,14,TGCAGCGTTAGCCCGGGACGGATGAACACTGAAGCTTTCTTT,CSVSPGRMNTEAFF
-,TRBJ2-1,-,TRBV7-9,8,TGTGCTCTTTCCGAGCAGTTCTTC,CALSEQFF
many,TRBJ2-7,-,TRBV5-6,15,TGTGCCAGCAGCTCCAGTTACCAGCGGCTCTACGAGCAGTACTTC,CASSSSYQRLYEQYF
-,TRBJ2-3,-,TRBV5-4,14,TGTGCCAGCAGCCCGTACACCAATACAGATACGCAGTATTTT,CASSPYTNTDTQYF
-,TRBJ1-4,-,TRBV18,13,TGTGCCAGCTCGTGGGACCTTAATGAAAAACTGTTTTTT,CASSWDLNEKLFF
few,TRBJ1-1,-,TRBV6-1,17,TGTGCCAGCAGCCTAGCGCAGATAGGACAGATGAACACTGAAGCTTTCTTT,CASSLAQIGQMNTEAFF
-,TRBJ2-1,-,TRBV4-3,16,TGCGCCAGCAGCCAAGTGGCGGAGGATGAGGTGGATGAGCAGTTCTTC,CASSQVAEDEVDEQFF
-,TRBJ2-7,-,TRBV27,13,TGTGCCAGCAGCCCGCCTTCGGGTTACGAGCAGTACTTC,CASSPPSGYEQYF
-,TRBJ1-2,-,TRBV18,14,TGTGCCAGCTCACCACAGTTCCAGAACTATGGCTACACCTTC,CASSPQFQNYGYTF
once,TRBJ2-7,TRBD2,TRBV18,15,TGTGCCAGCTCGCGGGGACTAGCGGGAACTAACGAGCAGTACTTC,CASSRGLAGTNEQYF
few,TRBJ2-2,-,TRBV6-5,16,TGTGCCAGCAGTTACACCCAGGGGAGGAACACCGGGGAGCTGTTTTTT,CASSYTQGRNTGELFF
few,TRBJ2-7,TRBD2,TRBV5-1,16,TGCGCCAGCAGCCCCCTGGAGGGCGGGAGCTCCGGCGAGCAGTACTTC,CASSPLEGGSSGEQYF
few,TRBJ2-7,-,TRBV7-2,14,TGTGCCAGCAGCTCTAGGATCGCACCCTACGAGCAGTACTTC,CASSSRIAPYEQYF
few,TRBJ2-7,TRBD2,TRBV20-1,14,TGCAGTGCTTCCGGGACTAGCGACTCCTACGAGCAGTACTTC,CSASGTSDSYEQYF
-,TRBJ2-5,TRBD2,TRBV25-1,16,TGTGCCAGCCTCGCGCTGGGACTAGCGGGAGTTGAGACCCAGTACTTC,CASLALGLAGVETQYF
-,TRBJ1-1,-,TRBV5-4,14,TGTGCCAGCAGCGGAAGTGGGGGGTACACTGAAGCTTTCTTT,CASSGSGGYTEAFF
few,TRBJ1-5,-,TRBV10-3,13,TGTGCCAGCCCGGGAGCTAGCAATCAGCCCCAGCATTTT,CASPGASNQPQHF